The 7 T cell receptor beta chains in this list originate from one sample, sequenced in a study of blood T cells in healthy people across ages. The use of a sample-barcoded 5' primer and a J-beta primer mix characterized a second PCR of about 6 to 12 cycles. Using its own MiXCR run on the 5' RACE reads, TCRdb lists one record per CDR3 protein. The repertoire holds 700,000 to 950,000 distinct CDR3 sequences, with more than 40% as singletons. The sequencing sample was made of blood. These receptors all stem from a woman aged 55-70 years in good health.

This clonotype was detected a few times. The CDR3 reads CASSPSGGALGYEQYF. CDR3 sequence (DNA): TGTGCCAGCAGCCCTAGCGGGGGGGCCTTGGGTTACGAGCAGTACTTC. This chain links TRBV2 with TRBJ2-7, with 12 bases lining up with TRBD2. V was clipped by 6 bases and J by 4 bases; unmatched bases: 10. The germline V gene has CDR1 SNHLY and CDR2 FYNNEI. The CDR3 is 16 amino acids.

The chain recombines TRBV15 with TRBJ1-1; 9 nucleotides agree with TRBD1. The CDR3 covers 15 residues. V lost 2 bases and J lost 5; bases outside the gene matches: 6. Germline CDR1 is LNHNV and CDR2 is YYDKDF (reference sequence). CDR3: CATSRPGQGKTEAFF. The CDR3 coding sequence is TGTGCCACCAGCAGACCGGGACAGGGTAAAACTGAAGCTTTCTTT. Full variable domain (missing parts from reference TRBV15 and TRBJ1-1): DAMVIQNPRYQVTQFGKPVTLSCSQTLNHNVMYWYQQKSSQAPKLLFHYYDKDFNNEADTPDNFQSRRPNTSFCFLDIRSPGLGDTAMYLCATSRPGQGKTEAFFGQGTRLTVV.

This clonotype appeared a few times. V and J are TRBV12-3 or TRBV12-4 and TRBJ1-2, with 12 nucleotides matching TRBD1. This CDR3 spans 15 amino acids. Germline trimming cut 8 bases from V and 3 bases from J; bases unmatched to any gene: 7. This CDR3 is CASGGQGAFDYGYTF. DNA for the CDR3: TGTGCCAGCGGGGGACAGGGGGCGTTTGACTATGGCTACACCTTC.

At least ten counts were recorded for this clonotype. This chain joins TRBV4-2 and TRBJ2-4, with D perhaps given as TRBD1 or TRBD2 (5 bases each). The germline V and J ends were trimmed by 1 base and 5 bases, with 12 bases remaining between them. The germline V gene has CDR1 LGHNA and CDR2 YNFKEQ. This CDR3 spans 15 amino acids. This CDR3 reads CASSQAGQGENIQYF. CDR3 nucleotide sequence: TGTGCCAGCAGCCAAGCCGGGCAGGGAGAAAACATTCAGTACTTC.

V usage is TRBV20-1 and J usage is TRBJ1-2; 9 positions agree with TRBD1. The CDR3 covers 10 residues. Germline-derived CDR1 and CDR2 are DFQATT and SNEGSKA (reference sequence). V shed 5 bases and J 12 bases; nucleotides not matched to a gene: 4. Here the CDR3 reads CSAPRDRDTF. In DNA, the CDR3 is TGCAGTGCTCCTCGGGACAGGGACACCTTC.

In DNA form, the CDR3 reads TGCGCCAGCAGCCCCGGACAGGGGGCTAGTAGGTACGAGCAGTACTTC. This translates into CASSPGQGASRYEQYF. This chain uses TRBV5-1 with TRBJ2-7; 11 nucleotides agree with TRBD1. CDR3 length equals 16 residues. Germline V CDR1 and CDR2: SGHRS, YFSETQ. Unmatched junction bases numbered 10, after V lost 4 bases and J lost 4 bases.

This clonotype showed up many times. The V call is TRBV20-1, the J call TRBJ1-6, with D perhaps TRBD1 (5 bases). The CDR3 contains 13 residues. Per the germline V gene, CDR1 is DFQATT and CDR2 is SNEGSKA (reference sequence). Trimming cost V 6 bases and J 14 bases, with 20 bases left between them. The chain's CDR3 is CSARSQGVRALHF. The CDR3, as DNA: TGCAGTGCCCGCTCCCAGGGTGTTCGGGCCCTCCACTTT.